The entry below gives a single T cell receptor (beta chain) sequence along with its context. This specimen belongs to a study of blood T cell repertoires in COVID-19. The germline V gene encodes CDR1 SGHRS and CDR2 YFSETQ. This CDR3 contains 16 residues. Trimming at V came to 3 bases and at J to 4 bases, leaving 5 bases not matched to a gene. The assay was immunoSEQ multiplex PCR, and TCRdb's table has in-frame clones only and misses some. The repertoire holds around 250,000 clones, with roughly 83% as singletons. The rearrangement links TRBV5-1 to TRBJ2-2; 11 bases are shared with TRBD2. The receptor was isolated from a man older than 75 with acute or convalescent COVID-19. The sequencing input was peripheral blood. The CDR3 loop reads CASSSLTSGVTGELFF. The CDR3 DNA sequence: TGCGCCAGCAGCTCCCTGACTAGCGGGGTCACCGGGGAGCTGTTTTTT.